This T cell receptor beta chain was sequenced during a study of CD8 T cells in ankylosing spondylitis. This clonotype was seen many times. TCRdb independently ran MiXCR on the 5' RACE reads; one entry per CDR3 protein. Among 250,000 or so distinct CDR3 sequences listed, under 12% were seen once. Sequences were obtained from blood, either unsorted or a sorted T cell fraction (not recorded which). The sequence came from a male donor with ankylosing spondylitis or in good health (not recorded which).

DNA of the CDR3: TGCGCCAGCAGCGAGGGGGGCACCGAAGCTTTCTTT. It encodes CASSEGGTEAFF. The chain recombines TRBV5-1 with TRBJ1-1, with D possibly matching TRBD1 (6 bases). This CDR3 comprises 12 residues. V lost 4 bases and J 8 bases, leaving 12 bases between the germline ends. CDR1 and CDR2 from the germline V gene are SGHRS and YFSETQ.